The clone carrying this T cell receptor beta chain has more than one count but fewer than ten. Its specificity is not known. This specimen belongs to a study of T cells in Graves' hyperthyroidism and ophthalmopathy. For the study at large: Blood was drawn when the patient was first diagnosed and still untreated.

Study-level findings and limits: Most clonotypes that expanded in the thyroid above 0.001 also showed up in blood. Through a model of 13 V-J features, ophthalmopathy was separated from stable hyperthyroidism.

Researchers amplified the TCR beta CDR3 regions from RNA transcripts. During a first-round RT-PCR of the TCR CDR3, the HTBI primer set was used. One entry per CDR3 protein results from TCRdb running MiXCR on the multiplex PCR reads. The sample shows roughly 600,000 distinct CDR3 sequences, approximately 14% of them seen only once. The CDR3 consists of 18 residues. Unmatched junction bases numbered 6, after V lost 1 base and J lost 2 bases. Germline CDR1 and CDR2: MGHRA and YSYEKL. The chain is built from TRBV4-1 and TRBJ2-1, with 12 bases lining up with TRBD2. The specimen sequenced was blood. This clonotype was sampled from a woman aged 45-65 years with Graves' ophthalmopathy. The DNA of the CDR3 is TGCGCCAGCAGCCAAGTCCTACGGACTAGCGGGACCTACAATGAGCAGTTCTTC. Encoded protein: CASSQVLRTSGTYNEQFF.